This section outlines one TCR beta chain sequence together with its context. The data derive from a study of shared clonotypes between healthy human individuals. Profiled with immunoSEQ multiplex PCR; TCRdb holds only in-frame clones, not every one. The sample records some 800,000 clones, approximately 92% being singletons. The CDR3 is 15 residues long. V dropped 1 base and J dropped 0 bases, with 10 bases sitting between them. Germline-derived CDR1 and CDR2 are SGHAT and FQNNGV. CD45RO-negative CD8 cells positively selected for CCR7 made up the naive population, which excluded terminally differentiated effector memory CD45RA+ cells.

V gene TRBV11-2 combines with J gene TRBJ2-7, with D maybe TRBD1 (6 bases). The TCR originated in a man aged 25 to 40 in good health. Specimen: naive CD8+ T cells sorted from blood. The CDR3 loop reads CASSLGTGSSYEQYF. The CDR3 region has the DNA TGTGCCAGCAGCTTAGGAACAGGGAGCTCCTACGAGCAGTACTTC.